Listed below are T cell receptor beta chains from one sample, sequenced in a study of cytomegalovirus exposure and HLA in healthy donors. This table comes from immunoSEQ multiplex PCR, and its TCRdb copy is limited to in-frame clones, with some not included. The repertoire holds approximately 82,000 clones, with roughly a tenth as singletons. Input material: PBMCs. The receptor source for this set is a man aged 60 to 69 in good health and CMV-seropositive. CDR3s include the opening cysteine and the closing phenylalanine or tryptophan.

V gene,J gene,CDR3 protein
TRBV29-1,TRBJ2-5,CSGGRSEGETQYF
TRBV6-1,TRBJ2-7,CASSGRGRGYEQYF
TRBV29-1,TRBJ2-7,CSVQKLPYEQYF
TRBV5-1,TRBJ2-7,CASTPDREPYEQYF
TRBV4-1,TRBJ1-6,CASSQDQGDSNSPLHF
TRBV2,TRBJ2-1,CASSLDWDNEQFF
TRBV19,TRBJ1-1,CASLGQGAGAFF
TRBV19,TRBJ1-6,CASSRGQQGNSPLHF
TRBV9,TRBJ2-1,CASSVGQGYNEQFF
TRBV28,TRBJ1-1,CASSAPGLKNTEAFF
TRBV29-1,TRBJ1-4,CSVGSGATYEKLFF
TRBV5-1,TRBJ1-2,CASSLEEAPNYGYTF
TRBV7-2,TRBJ1-5,CASSQRGGNQPQHF